These 25 T cell receptor beta chains were sequenced from one sample in a study of cytomegalovirus exposure and HLA in healthy donors. Primers: 60 Vbeta forward and 13 Jbeta reverse. TCRdb's copy holds only in-frame clones and misses some; the assay was immunoSEQ multiplex PCR. The repertoire has approximately 80,000 clones, less than 85% of them found once; the top ten carry 4% to 5%. The sequencing input was PBMCs. The receptors derive from a man aged 55 to 69 in good health and CMV-seronegative.

This clone has just a few counts. The chain recombines TRBV18 with TRBJ1-5; perhaps TRBD1 as D (6 bases). With 5 bases removed from V and 4 bases from J, the gap between germline ends came to 15 bases. Germline V gene sequence: CDR1 KGHSH, CDR2 LQKENI. CDR3 length equals 15 residues. The CDR3 loop is CASSDSGHPNQPQHF. The CDR3 bases are TGTGCCAGCTCAGACTCGGGACATCCTAATCAGCCCCAGCATTTT.

V is TRBV12-5 and J is TRBJ1-2; D unresolved. V lost 6 bases, J lost 0 bases, and 5 bases lay in between. This CDR3 is built from 12 residues. Germline V gene lookup returns CDR1 LGHNT and CDR2 FRNRAP. Here the CDR3 reads CASGASNYGYTF. The CDR3 DNA reads as TGTGCTAGTGGAGCGTCTAACTATGGCTACACCTTC.

V usage is TRBV4-1 and J usage is TRBJ1-2; possible D gene TRBD1, 5 bases. The V and J ends lost 4 bases and 6 bases respectively, with 15 bases between them. The CDR3 has 14 amino acids. Germline-derived CDR1 and CDR2 are MGHRA and YSYEKL. The CDR3: CASSPVGDWHGYTF. The CDR3 coding sequence is TGCGCCAGCAGCCCGGTAGGGGATTGGCATGGCTACACCTTC.

This rearrangement joins TRBV5-6 to TRBJ1-2; D perhaps matches TRBD1 (5 bases). V lost 5 bases and J lost 8, with 22 bases in between. The CDR3 extends over 15 amino acids. Germline loops: CDR1 SGHDT, CDR2 YYEEEE. The CDR3 is CASRPRDSGRGGYTF. CDR3 DNA: TGTGCCAGCAGGCCTCGGGACTCCGGCCGGGGAGGCTACACCTTC.

This clone was seen a single time. The chain joins TRBV5-5 to TRBJ2-2; the D gene is possibly TRBD1 (5 bases). The germline V and J ends were trimmed by 4 bases and 5 bases, with 15 bases remaining between them. CDR3 size: 15 residues. CDR1 SGHKS and CDR2 YYEKEE come from the germline V gene (reference sequence). The CDR3 region is CASSTLRTGTGELFF. The CDR3 region has the DNA TGTGCCAGCAGCACCCTACGTACAGGTACCGGGGAGCTGTTTTTT.

This sequence joins TRBV19 and TRBJ2-1; 8 bases are a match to TRBD1. V shed 3 bases and J 8 bases; nucleotides not matched to a gene: 6. Germline V gene sequence: CDR1 LNHDA, CDR2 SQIVND (reference sequence). The CDR3 covers 14 residues. The CDR3 nucleotides read TGTGCCAGTAGTATCAGGACAGGGTCGGATGAGCAGTTCTTC. As protein: CASSIRTGSDEQFF.

This chain connects TRBV9 to TRBJ1-2; tentatively, D is TRBD1 (6 bases). Germline values: CDR1 SGDLS, CDR2 YYNGEE. The CDR3 extends over 13 amino acids. V lost 6 bases to trimming and J lost 2 bases, with 11 bases between them. CDR3 protein: CASKGGSNYGYTF. The CDR3 DNA is TGTGCCAGCAAGGGGGGGTCCAACTATGGCTACACCTTC.

J is TRBJ2-3 and V is TRBV14, with 9 bases identical to TRBD2. Germline V gene lookup returns CDR1 SGHDN and CDR2 FVKESK. Trimming removed 0 bases from V and 2 bases from J; junction bases left unmatched: 6. CDR3 length: 17 residues. CDR3 sequence (DNA): TGTGCCAGCAGCCAAGAGAAGGGCGGGGGGGCCACAGATACGCAGTATTTT. Its translation: CASSQEKGGGATDTQYF.

The genes are TRBV5-6 and TRBJ1-1; D perhaps matches TRBD1 (5 bases). Trimming shortened V by 1 base and J by 0 bases, and 16 bases separated the two germline ends. The CDR3 sequence is 17 residues long. The germline CDR1 and CDR2 sequences are SGHDT and YYEEEE. The CDR3 DNA reads TGTGCCAGCAGCTTGTTAAAGGGGCGGCTCATGAACACTGAAGCTTTCTTT. Translated: CASSLLKGRLMNTEAFF.

This chain uses TRBV18 with TRBJ2-1; 8 bases match TRBD2. Per the germline V gene, CDR1 is KGHSH and CDR2 is LQKENI. The CDR3 has 17 residues. The junction had 14 bases not matched to a gene; V was cut back by 3 bases and J by 7 bases. As DNA, the CDR3 is TGTGCCAGCTCACCCATGGGAAGCGGGGGCCTTAGGAATGAGCAGTTCTTC. Translating gives CASSPMGSGGLRNEQFF.

The V gene is TRBV5-1, the J gene TRBJ1-3, with 9 bases matching TRBD1. CDR3 length equals 17 residues. Germline CDR1 is SGHRS and CDR2 is YFSETQ. V lost 0 bases and J lost 2; bases outside the gene matches: 6. The CDR3 sequence: CASSLEGTGQAGNTIYF. The CDR3 DNA reads TGCGCCAGCAGCTTGGAGGGGACAGGGCAAGCTGGAAACACCATATATTTT.

The rearrangement uses TRBV12-5 and TRBJ1-1; D gene ambiguous. This CDR3 is 13 amino acids long. Germline assignment: CDR1 LGHNT and CDR2 FRNRAP. V was clipped by 0 bases and J by 6 bases, with 8 bases between them. CDR3 sequence: CASGLVLLSEAFF. DNA of the CDR3: TGTGCTAGTGGTTTGGTATTACTTTCTGAAGCTTTCTTT.

The V call is TRBV7-9, the J call TRBJ1-2; D perhaps matches TRBD1 (6 bases). The germline gives CDR1 SEHNR, CDR2 FQNEAQ (reference sequence). The CDR3 loop spans 16 amino acids. V lost 4 bases to trimming and J lost 2 bases, with 17 bases between them. This CDR3 is CASSSHLLTGNYGYTF. The CDR3 DNA sequence: TGTGCCAGCAGCTCACACCTTCTAACAGGGAACTATGGCTACACCTTC. The variable domain in full, with the rest retrieved from reference TRBV7-9 and TRBJ1-2, is DTGVSQNPRHKITKRGQNVTFRCDPISEHNRLYWYRQTLGQGPEFLTYFQNEAQLEKSRLLSDRFSAERPKGSFSTLEIQRTEQGDSAMYLCASSSHLLTGNYGYTFGSGTRLTVV.

This clone has a single count. The chain combines TRBV5-3 with TRBJ1-3; D possibly corresponds to TRBD1 (6 bases). TRBV5-3 is annotated as an ORF whose role is uncertain. The CDR3 length is 15 residues. Trimming left V 4 bases short and J 2 bases short, with 13 bases between. This CDR3 is CARSPRGVAGNTIYF. The CDR3 DNA follows: TGTGCCAGAAGCCCCAGGGGTGTAGCTGGAAACACCATATATTTT.

The V gene is TRBV5-1, the J gene TRBJ2-1, with D possibly matching TRBD2 (5 bases). The ends were cut back, 1 base at V and 7 bases at J, with 15 bases in the middle. The germline V gene has CDR1 SGHRS and CDR2 YFSETQ. The CDR3 has 15 amino acids. DNA for the CDR3: TGCGCCAGCAGCTTGACTGCTAGCCAATCGAATGAGCAGTTCTTC. Its protein product is CASSLTASQSNEQFF.

V usage is TRBV6-5 and J usage is TRBJ2-1; D possibly corresponds to TRBD1 (6 bases). Trimming cost V 8 bases and J 5 bases, with 13 bases left between them. Germline CDR1 and CDR2: MNHEY and SVGAGI. The CDR3 sequence is 13 residues long. CDR3 sequence reads: CASRDTSNNEQFF. Here the CDR3 DNA reads TGTGCCAGCCGGGACACCTCAAACAATGAGCAGTTCTTC.

The chain has TRBV19 and TRBJ2-7, with 8 bases identical to TRBD1. Trimming cost V 3 bases and J 3 bases; bases outside gene matches: 7. This CDR3 spans 15 amino acids. From germline, CDR1 is LNHDA and CDR2 SQIVND (reference sequence). The CDR3, as DNA: TGTGCCAGTAGTATCGGCCAGGGGGCCGACTACGAGCAGTACTTC. It codes for CASSIGQGADYEQYF.

The chain employs TRBV10-2 and TRBJ1-3, with 7 bases matching TRBD1. CDR3 length: 14 residues. V lost 8 bases, J lost 0 bases, and 4 bases stayed unmatched. Germline V gene sequence: CDR1 WSHSY, CDR2 SAAADI. CDR3 residues: CASPRQGSGNTIYF. CDR3 sequence (DNA): TGCGCCAGCCCCAGACAGGGCTCTGGAAACACCATATATTTT.

This chain uses TRBV15 with TRBJ2-7, with a tentative D call TRBD1 (7 bases). CDR3 length: 14 residues. Germline-derived CDR1 and CDR2 are LNHNV and YYDKDF (reference sequence). V shed 3 bases and J shed 7 bases, with 16 bases lying between them. CDR3 bases: TGTGCCACCAGCAGCCTCAGGGGGGTAGGAGAGCAGTACTTC. Residues: CATSSLRGVGEQYF.

In the case of this clone: The sample has other DNA sequences that encode this CDR3 too. The rearrangement joins TRBV5-1 to TRBJ2-1; 11 nucleotides agree with TRBD2. V lost 0 bases to trimming and J lost 7 bases; unmatched junction nucleotides: 6. Per the germline V gene, CDR1 is SGHRS and CDR2 is YFSETQ. There are 16 residues in the CDR3. The CDR3 here is CASSLGGSGGGNEQFF. As DNA, the CDR3 is TGCGCCAGCAGCTTGGGGGGTAGCGGGGGGGGGAATGAGCAGTTCTTC.

This chain joins TRBV6-5 and TRBJ2-3; TRBD1 is a possible D gene (6 bases). Trimming left V 4 bases short and J 3 bases short, with 14 bases between. This CDR3 comprises 15 residues. Germline V lookup: CDR1 MNHEY, CDR2 SVGAGI. The CDR3 here is CASSSHRAVTDTQYF. The CDR3 coding sequence is TGTGCCAGCAGTTCTCACAGGGCGGTGACAGATACGCAGTATTTT.

The chain employs TRBV5-1 and TRBJ1-5, with D perhaps TRBD1 (5 bases). Trimming left V 2 bases short and J 1 base short, with 10 bases between. CDR3 length equals 15 residues. Germline CDR1 and CDR2: SGHRS and YFSETQ. CDR3: CASSFGAGSNQPQHF. CDR3 DNA: TGCGCCAGCAGCTTCGGGGCGGGGAGCAATCAGCCCCAGCATTTT.

The chain combines TRBV19 with TRBJ2-3; 13 nucleotides agree with TRBD2. The CDR3 is made up of 15 amino acids. The germline CDR1 and CDR2 sequences are LNHDA and SQIVND (reference sequence). The V segment lost 9 bases and the J segment 5 bases; nucleotides outside the gene matches: 8. CDR3 DNA sequence: TGTGCCAGCGCAACTAGCGGGGGGGCCGTAGATACGCAGTATTTT. The encoded protein is CASATSGGAVDTQYF.

The V call is TRBV27, the J call TRBJ2-5, with D tentatively TRBD1 (6 bases). In germline, CDR1 is MNHEY, CDR2 SMNVEV (reference sequence). The V end was cut by 0 bases, the J end by 2 bases, with 10 bases between. The CDR3 spans 15 residues. The CDR3 region has the DNA TGTGCCAGCAGTTTATCCCTGGGGGCACAAGAGACCCAGTACTTC. It is translated as CASSLSLGAQETQYF.

This clone appeared a few times. The CDR3 DNA is TGTGCCAGCAGCCCGAGGGCAGGGGGTGGTTATGGCTACACCTTC. Translated, it gives CASSPRAGGGYGYTF. The V call is TRBV7-9, the J call TRBJ1-2; 7 bases line up with TRBD1. CDR3 length: 15 residues. Germline V gene lookup returns CDR1 SEHNR and CDR2 FQNEAQ (reference sequence). V was clipped by 5 bases and J by 5 bases; unmatched bases: 11.